This T cell receptor beta chain was retrieved from a study of blood T cell repertoires in COVID-19 (TCRdb year 2020). Background for the entire study: Collaborator samples came from the United States, Italy and Spain and covered acute and convalescent phases of COVID-19. The prospective study material was composed of cDNA or gDNA derived from T cells, B-cell-depleted T cells, or PBMCs. Subjects who had been exposed to COVID-19, were actively infected with it, or had recovered from it provided the deeply sampled blood TCRbeta repertoires that made up the dataset. A freely available public database, intended as a resource for researchers studying the immune response to SARS-CoV-2, is where the repertoires were released. The samples were drawn from the first 160 participants of the ongoing ImmuneRACE study and from 950 to 1,500 subjects provided by 6 global collaborators. Sample metadata almost always included a de-identified subject ID, COVID-19 status, age in years and sex. Where available, HLA class I and class II types were obtained from metadata supplied by the sample provider rather than from assay-based typing. Overall study outcomes, separate from this receptor: The amount of clinical and demographic metadata varied by source and participant and was provided uncurated.

Another Seattle source contributed samples from volunteer blood donors who had recovered from COVID-19. Each collaborating institution followed its own protocols to collect whole blood in K2EDTA tubes. For TCRbeta analysis, collaborators shipped samples in one of three forms: frozen whole blood, isolated PBMCs, or DNA extracted from either of those sample types. About this clone itself: It lacks a known antigen. It has no much larger one-base neighbor in the sample; base qualities were not kept.

The germline V gene provides CDR1 MDHEN and CDR2 SYDVKM. The CDR3 sequence holds 14 residues, the cysteine and phenylalanine included. Of the read, only the CDR3 DNA is kept; its 42 bases are in frame from base 1. The trim is 3 bases for V and 7 bases for J, with a gap of 14 bases between the germline ends. The immunoSEQ Assay, a bias-controlled multiplex PCR, was used to amplify TCRbeta CDR3 regions from genomic DNA. The study's processing was this. The number of nucleated cells in each sample was estimated from the amplification of reference gene primers within the assay. To quantify the absolute abundance of each unique TCRbeta CDR3 rearrangement, sequence reads were collapsed and filtered. For each sample, productive Simpson clonality was calculated as the square root of Simpson's diversity index over productive rearrangements. The clones in this table, taken by TCRdb from immuneACCESS, are in-frame only. Not every clone is retained; where verified, under half of the shortfall comes from an unresolved V gene, and the cause of the rest is unknown. V, J and clone size were drawn from that table, and D and trimming were deduced from the DNA. The sample table records just under 250,000 clones; around 87% of these occur just once. The top ten constitute over 3% of the sample.

The sample consisted of peripheral blood. The receptor chain draws on TRBV28 and TRBJ2-3; TRBD1 is perhaps the D gene, given 5 matching bases. This receptor was taken from a woman in her twenties or thirties who had recovered from COVID-19. CDR3 reads: CASSLTQVPHTQYF. The DNA is as follows: TGTGCCAGCAGTTTGACACAGGTCCCGCATACGCAGTATTTT.